Given below is one T cell receptor (beta chain) in context. Its specificity is unknown. The record originates from a study of T cell responses to AZD1222 COVID-19 vaccine. Study-level points and caveats: Unmutated regions of variants are reportedly targeted by nearly half of spike-specific TCRs. Dominant at 160-218 and 743-854, vaccine-associated CD4 TCRs also spanned spike. Baseline seropositives among AZD1222 recipients totaled only 6 or 7.

Generated by immunoSEQ multiplex PCR, the TCRdb table keeps only in-frame clones and is missing some. The data contain tens of thousands of clones, more than 60% of them singletons. J was trimmed by 3 bases and V by 5 bases; bases with no gene match: 3. The CDR3 sequence is 15 residues long. From germline, CDR1 is SGHRS and CDR2 YFSETQ. The chain employs TRBV5-1 and TRBJ2-1, with 12 positions matching TRBD2. The source of this sequence is an adult in good health. The source material was peripheral blood, sampled on day 0 of MenACWY control vaccination. CDR3 sequence: CASSRLAGDYNEQFF. The CDR3, as DNA: TGCGCCAGCAGTCGACTAGCGGGGGACTACAATGAGCAGTTCTTC.